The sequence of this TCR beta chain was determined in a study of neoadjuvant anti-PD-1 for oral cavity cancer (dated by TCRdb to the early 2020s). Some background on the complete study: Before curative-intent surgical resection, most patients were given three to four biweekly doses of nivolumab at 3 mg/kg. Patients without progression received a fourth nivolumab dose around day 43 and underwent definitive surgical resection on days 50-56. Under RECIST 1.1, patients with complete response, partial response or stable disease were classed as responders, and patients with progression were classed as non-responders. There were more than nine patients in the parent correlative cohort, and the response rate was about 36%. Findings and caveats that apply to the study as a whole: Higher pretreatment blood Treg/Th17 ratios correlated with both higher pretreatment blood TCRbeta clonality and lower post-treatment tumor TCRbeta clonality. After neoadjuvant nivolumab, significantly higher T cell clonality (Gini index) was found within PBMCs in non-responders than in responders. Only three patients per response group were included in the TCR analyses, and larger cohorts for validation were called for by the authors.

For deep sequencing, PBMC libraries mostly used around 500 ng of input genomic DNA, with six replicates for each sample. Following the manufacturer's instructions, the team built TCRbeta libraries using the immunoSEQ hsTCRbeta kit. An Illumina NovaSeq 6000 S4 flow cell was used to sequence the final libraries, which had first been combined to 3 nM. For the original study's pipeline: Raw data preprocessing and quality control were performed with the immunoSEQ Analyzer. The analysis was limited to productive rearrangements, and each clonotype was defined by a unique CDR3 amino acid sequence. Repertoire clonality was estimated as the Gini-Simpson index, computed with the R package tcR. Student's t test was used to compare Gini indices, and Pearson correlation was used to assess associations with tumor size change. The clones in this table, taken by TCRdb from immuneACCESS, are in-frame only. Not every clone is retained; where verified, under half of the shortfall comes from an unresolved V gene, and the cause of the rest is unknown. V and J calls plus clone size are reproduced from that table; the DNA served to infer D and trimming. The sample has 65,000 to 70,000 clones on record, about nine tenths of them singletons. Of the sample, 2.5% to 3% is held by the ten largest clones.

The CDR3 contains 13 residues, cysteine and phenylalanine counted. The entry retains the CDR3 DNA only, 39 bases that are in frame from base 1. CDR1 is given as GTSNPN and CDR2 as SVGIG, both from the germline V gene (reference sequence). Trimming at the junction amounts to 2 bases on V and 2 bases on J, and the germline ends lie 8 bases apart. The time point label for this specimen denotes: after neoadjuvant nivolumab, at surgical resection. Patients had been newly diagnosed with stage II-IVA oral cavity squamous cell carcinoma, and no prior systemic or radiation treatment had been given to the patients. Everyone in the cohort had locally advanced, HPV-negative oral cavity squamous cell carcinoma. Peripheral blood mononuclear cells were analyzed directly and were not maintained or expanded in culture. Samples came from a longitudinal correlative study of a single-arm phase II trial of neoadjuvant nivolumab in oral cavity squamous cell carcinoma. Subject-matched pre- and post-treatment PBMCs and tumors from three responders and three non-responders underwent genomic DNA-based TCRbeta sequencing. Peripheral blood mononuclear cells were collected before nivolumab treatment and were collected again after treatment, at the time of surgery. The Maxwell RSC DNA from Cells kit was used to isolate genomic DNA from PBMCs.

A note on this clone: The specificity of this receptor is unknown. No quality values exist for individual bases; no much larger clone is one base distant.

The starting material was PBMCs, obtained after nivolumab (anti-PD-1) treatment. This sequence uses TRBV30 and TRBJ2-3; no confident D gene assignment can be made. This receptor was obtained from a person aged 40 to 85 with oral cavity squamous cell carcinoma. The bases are TGTGCCTGGAGTAATCAGTTCACAGATACGCAGTATTTT. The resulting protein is CAWSNQFTDTQYF.